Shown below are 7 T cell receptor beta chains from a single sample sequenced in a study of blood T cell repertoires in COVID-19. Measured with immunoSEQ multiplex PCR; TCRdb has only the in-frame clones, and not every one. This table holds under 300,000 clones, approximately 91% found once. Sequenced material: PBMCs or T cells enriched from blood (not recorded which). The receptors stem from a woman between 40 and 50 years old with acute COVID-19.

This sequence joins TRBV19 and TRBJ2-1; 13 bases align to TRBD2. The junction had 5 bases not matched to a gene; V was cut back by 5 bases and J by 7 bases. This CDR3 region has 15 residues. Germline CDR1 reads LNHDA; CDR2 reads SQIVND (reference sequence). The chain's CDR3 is CASSSEGLAGNEQFF. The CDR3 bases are TGTGCCAGTAGTTCCGAGGGACTAGCGGGGAATGAGCAGTTCTTC.

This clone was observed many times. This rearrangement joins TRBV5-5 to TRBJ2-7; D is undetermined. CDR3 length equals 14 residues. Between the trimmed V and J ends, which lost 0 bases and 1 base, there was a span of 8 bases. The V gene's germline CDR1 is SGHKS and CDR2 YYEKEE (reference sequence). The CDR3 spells CASSLVSVSYEQYF. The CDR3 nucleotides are TGTGCCAGCAGCTTGGTAAGCGTATCCTACGAGCAGTACTTC.

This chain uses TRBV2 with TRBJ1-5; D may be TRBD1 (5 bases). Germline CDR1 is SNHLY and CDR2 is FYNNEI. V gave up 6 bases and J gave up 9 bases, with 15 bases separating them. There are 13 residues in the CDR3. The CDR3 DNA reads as TGTGCCAGCAGCCCGGACACGGTTGGGCCCCAGCATTTT. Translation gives CASSPDTVGPQHF. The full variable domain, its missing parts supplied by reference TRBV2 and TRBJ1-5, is EPEVTQTPSHQVTQMGQEVILRCVPISNHLYFYWYRQILGQKVEFLVSFYNNEISEKSEIFDDQFSVERPDGSNFTLKIRSTKLEDSAMYFCASSPDTVGPQHFGDGTRLSIL.

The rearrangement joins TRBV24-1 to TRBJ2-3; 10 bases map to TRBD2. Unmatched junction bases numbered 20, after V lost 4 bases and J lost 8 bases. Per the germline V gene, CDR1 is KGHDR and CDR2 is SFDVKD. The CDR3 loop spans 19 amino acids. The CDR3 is CATSDLWGSAGGTVGTQYF. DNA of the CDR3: TGTGCCACCAGTGACCTTTGGGGATCAGCGGGAGGGACCGTTGGTACGCAGTATTTT.

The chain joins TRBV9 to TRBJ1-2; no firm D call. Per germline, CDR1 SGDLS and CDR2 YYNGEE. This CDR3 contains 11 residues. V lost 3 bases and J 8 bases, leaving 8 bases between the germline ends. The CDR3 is CASSGPLGYTF. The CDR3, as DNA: TGTGCCAGCAGCGGGCCCTTGGGCTACACCTTC.

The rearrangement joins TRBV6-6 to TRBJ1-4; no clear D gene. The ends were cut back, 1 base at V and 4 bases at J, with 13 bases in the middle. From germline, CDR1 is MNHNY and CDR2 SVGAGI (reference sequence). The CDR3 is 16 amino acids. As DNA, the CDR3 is TGTGCCAGCAGTTACTATGGCGGTCGGAGTAATGAAAAACTGTTTTTT. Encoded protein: CASSYYGGRSNEKLFF.

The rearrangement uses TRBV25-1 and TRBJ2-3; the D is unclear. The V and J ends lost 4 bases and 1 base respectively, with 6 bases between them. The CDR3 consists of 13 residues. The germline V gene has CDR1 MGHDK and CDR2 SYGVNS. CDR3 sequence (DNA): TGTGCCAGCAGTGTAACAGGCACAGATACGCAGTATTTT. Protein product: CASSVTGTDTQYF.